Each of the 32 T cell receptor beta chains below was sequenced from the same sample in a study of blood T cells in healthy people across ages. PCR was performed a second time for roughly 7 to 11 cycles using a sample-barcoded 5' primer and a J-beta primer mix. MiXCR was run by TCRdb on the 5' RACE reads, yielding one entry per CDR3 protein. The sample has 1.5 million to 1.9 million distinct CDR3 sequences; 35% to 45% are singletons. The sample comprised blood. All receptors come from a woman aged 18-29 years in good health.

The gene calls are TRBV5-1 and TRBJ1-2; possibly TRBD1 for D (5 bases). The CDR3 contains 14 residues. Between the trimmed V and J ends, which lost 2 bases and 6 bases, there was a span of 14 bases. The germline V gene encodes CDR1 SGHRS and CDR2 YFSETQ. This chain's CDR3 is CASSFPGRKDGYTF. The CDR3 nucleotides are TGCGCCAGCAGCTTCCCGGGACGAAAGGATGGCTACACCTTC.

This clonotype was counted a few times. The CDR3 nucleotides read TGTGCCAGCAGCCCGGGATCAGGTATGAGCGGGTATGAGCAGTTCTTC. It yields the protein CASSPGSGMSGYEQFF. This rearrangement joins TRBV7-2 to TRBJ2-1, with D tentatively TRBD2 (6 bases). From germline, CDR1 is SGHTA and CDR2 FQGNSA. There are 16 residues in the CDR3. V was clipped by 5 bases and J by 8 bases, with 22 bases between them.

The chain combines TRBV20-1 with TRBJ2-1; 9 bases are a match to TRBD2. The CDR3 length is 14 residues. Per germline, CDR1 DFQATT and CDR2 SNEGSKA (reference sequence). Unmatched junction bases numbered 6, after V lost 2 bases and J lost 7 bases. The CDR3 region is CSARWLAGRNEQFF. The DNA of the CDR3 is TGCAGTGCTAGATGGCTAGCGGGGCGAAATGAGCAGTTCTTC.

V and J are TRBV25-1 and TRBJ2-5, with D perhaps TRBD1 or TRBD2 (5 bases each). Germline V gives CDR1 MGHDK, CDR2 SYGVNS. The CDR3 has 14 residues. V was shortened by 2 bases and J by 4 bases, with 11 bases between the two germline ends. In nucleotides, the CDR3 is TGTGCCAGCAGTGAAGCCAACGGGGCAGAGACCCAGTACTTC. This encodes CASSEANGAETQYF.

As to this clonotype: A much bigger clone sits one base away, suggesting this may be a read error. The rearrangement joins TRBV25-1 to TRBJ2-7; 8 bases are a match to TRBD1. The J call may be incorrect, as the DNA end agrees better with TRBJ2-5. Germline V lookup: CDR1 MGHDK, CDR2 SYGVNS. The CDR3 totals 15 residues. CDR3 in DNA: TGTGCCAGCAGTGACCGGACAGGGACTGAAGAGACCCAGTACTTC. Translating gives CASSDRTGTEETQYF.

This clonotype was seen just once. V is TRBV5-1 and J is TRBJ1-1; the D is unclear. The CDR3 sequence is 14 residues long. Trimming pared 4 bases from V and 4 bases from J, leaving 14 bases between. Looked up from germline, CDR1 is SGHRS and CDR2 is YFSETQ. CDR3: CASSVDGIGTEAFF. The CDR3 bases are TGCGCCAGCAGCGTGGATGGTATTGGCACTGAAGCTTTCTTT.

This rearrangement joins TRBV10-2 to TRBJ2-4; a weak D match, TRBD2 (5 bases). The ends were cut back, 3 bases at V and 5 bases at J, with 8 bases in the middle. Germline V CDR1 and CDR2: WSHSY, SAAADI. The CDR3 runs 13 residues. In DNA form, the CDR3 reads TGCGCCAGCAGTGAATCCGGGGAAAACATTCAGTACTTC. Translating gives CASSESGENIQYF.

The rearrangement joins TRBV28 to TRBJ1-2; unclear D gene. Germline CDR1 reads MDHEN; CDR2 reads SYDVKM. V dropped 5 bases and J dropped 8 bases, with 12 bases sitting between them. This CDR3 is 12 amino acids long. This CDR3 is CASSTPFGGYTF. The CDR3 DNA reads as TGTGCCAGCAGTACCCCTTTCGGGGGCTACACCTTC.

The rearrangement links TRBV7-2 to TRBJ2-7, with a tentative D call TRBD1 (5 bases). The CDR3 spans 14 residues. Looked up from germline, CDR1 is SGHTA and CDR2 is FQGNSA. V lost 1 base and J 7 bases, leaving 14 bases between the germline ends. The CDR3 DNA reads as TGTGCCAGCAGCTTAGTGGGGTTGGACAATGAGCAGTACTTC. Translation: CASSLVGLDNEQYF. Variable domain in full (rest from reference TRBV7-2 and TRBJ2-7): GAGVSQSPSNKVTEKGKDVELRCDPISGHTALYWYRQSLGQGLEFLIYFQGNSAPDKSGLPSDRFSAERTGGSVSTLTIQRTQQEDSAVYLCASSLVGLDNEQYFGPGTRLTVT.

The chain employs TRBV12-3 or TRBV12-4 and TRBJ1-6; D not resolved. V lost 4 bases and J 12 bases, leaving 7 bases between the germline ends. The CDR3 length is 11 residues. CDR3 bases: TGTGCCAGCAGTTCCCTTGGACCCCTCCACTTT. This sequence encodes CASSSLGPLHF.

This clonotype was recorded only once. The V call is TRBV7-9, the J call TRBJ2-2; D remains unclear. This CDR3 has 15 amino acids. The germline V and J ends were trimmed by 1 base and 3 bases, with 9 bases remaining between them. CDR1 and CDR2 from the germline V gene are SEHNR and FQNEAQ (reference sequence). The CDR3 region has the DNA TGTGCCAGCAGCTTAGAAACCTATTACACCGGGGAGCTGTTTTTT. The encoded protein is CASSLETYYTGELFF.

In the case of this clonotype: At one of its ends the junction is not consistent with the germline gene, which may arise from a read error. The V call is TRBV5-1, the J call TRBJ2-6; the D gene is possibly TRBD2 (6 bases). The CDR3 contains 16 residues. Looked up from germline, CDR1 is SGHRS and CDR2 is YFSETQ. For the CDR3, the DNA is TGCGCCAGCAGCGTGGACGGGAGCTCTAGGGCCAACGTCCTGACTTTC. Its translation: CASSVDGSSRANVLTF.

V gene TRBV27 combines with J gene TRBJ2-3, with D perhaps matching TRBD1 (6 bases). Trimming left V 11 bases short and J 0 bases short, with 24 bases between. CDR3 size: 17 residues. Germline CDR1 is MNHEY and CDR2 is SMNVEV (reference sequence). The CDR3 DNA reads as TGTGCCGTTCTCCCTTCGGGACACTTTAGGAGCACAGATACGCAGTATTTT. Its translation: CAVLPSGHFRSTDTQYF.

This chain uses TRBV4-3 with TRBJ1-2; D gene uncertain. The CDR3 loop spans 15 amino acids. V was trimmed by 0 bases and J by 0 bases, leaving 8 bases between them. Germline loops: CDR1 LGHNA, CDR2 YSLEER. The CDR3 sequence: CASSQDRSPNYGYTF. CDR3 coding DNA: TGCGCCAGCAGCCAAGATCGCAGTCCTAACTATGGCTACACCTTC.

The chain uses TRBV10-2 and TRBJ2-3, with 13 bases aligning to TRBD2. J lost 6 bases, V lost 6 bases, and 6 bases had no gene match. CDR1 is WSHSY, CDR2 SAAADI, per germline. This CDR3 is 15 amino acids long. The CDR3 DNA sequence: TGCGCCAGCAGAGACCCGGGACTAGCGGGGGATACGCAGTATTTT. Its translation is CASRDPGLAGDTQYF.

The chain recombines TRBV4-1 with TRBJ2-1, with D unclear. The V gene's germline CDR1 is MGHRA and CDR2 YSYEKL. Trimming left V 4 bases short and J 13 bases short, with 17 bases between. This CDR3 is built from 13 residues. The chain's CDR3 is CASSRLFQETQFF. The CDR3 coding sequence is TGCGCCAGCAGCCGACTGTTTCAAGAGACCCAGTTCTTC.

The chain is built from TRBV6-2 or TRBV6-3 and TRBJ2-1, with D perhaps assigned TRBD1 or TRBD2 (6 bases each). CDR3 length equals 17 residues. The V and J ends lost 2 bases and 4 bases respectively, with 18 bases between them. CDR1 is MNHEY, CDR2 SVGEGT, per germline. The CDR3 DNA follows: TGTGCCAGCAGTTACCCTCTGTCGAGGGGGGCTTACAATGAGCAGTTCTTC. Residues: CASSYPLSRGAYNEQFF.

This clonotype came up a few times. J is TRBJ2-2 and V is TRBV7-9, with unresolved D. CDR3 size: 13 residues. Trimming took off 5 bases at V and 13 bases at J, with 17 bases between the two ends. CDR1 and CDR2 (germline): SEHNR, FQNEAQ (reference sequence). The chain's CDR3 is CASSSPVVEVLFF. The CDR3 DNA follows: TGTGCCAGCAGCAGCCCGGTGGTCGAAGTGCTGTTTTTT.

This chain connects TRBV20-1 to TRBJ2-3; maybe TRBD2 (6 bases). V lost 6 bases and J lost 1, with 14 bases in between. Germline CDR1 is DFQATT and CDR2 is SNEGSKA (reference sequence). The CDR3 sequence is 14 residues long. The CDR3 region has the DNA TGCAGTGCGAATCCTAGCGTGGGCACAGATACGCAGTATTTT. Protein: CSANPSVGTDTQYF.

The chain joins TRBV6-5 to TRBJ2-1; 7 bases agree with TRBD2. Germline trimming cut 7 bases from V and 5 bases from J; bases unmatched to any gene: 8. The CDR3 is 14 residues long. Germline CDR1 and CDR2: MNHEY and SVGAGI. CDR3 nucleotide sequence: TGTGCCAGCACTACCGGGACTATCAACAATGAGCAGTTCTTC. Its translation: CASTTGTINNEQFF.

CDR3 bases: TGCGCCAGCAGCCAAGCGGATTTAGCGGGAGAGTTTACCGGGGAGCTGTTTTTT. It is translated as CASSQADLAGEFTGELFF. This sequence joins TRBV4-3 and TRBJ2-2, with 9 bases aligning to TRBD2. Germline assignment: CDR1 LGHNA and CDR2 YSLEER. The CDR3 contains 18 residues. Trimming cost V 1 base and J 5 bases; bases outside gene matches: 11.

This clonotype appeared a few times. The CDR3 sequence is CASSYSRQYEQYF. For the CDR3, the DNA is TGTGCCAGCAGTTACTCGAGGCAGTACGAGCAGTACTTC. This chain connects TRBV6-2 or TRBV6-3 to TRBJ2-7; no reliable D call. V dropped 0 bases and J dropped 4 bases, with 7 bases sitting between them. There are 13 residues in the CDR3. Germline V gene data show CDR1 as MNHEY and CDR2 as SVGEGT.

This clonotype was detected a few times. In nucleotides, the CDR3 is TGTGCCAGCAGCTTAGTACCGTTTAACGAGCAGTACTTC. Residues: CASSLVPFNEQYF. This sequence joins TRBV7-9 and TRBJ2-7; D remains unclear. CDR1 and CDR2 from the germline V gene are SEHNR and FQNEAQ (reference sequence). The CDR3 is 13 residues long. Between the trimmed V and J ends, which lost 1 base and 5 bases, there was a span of 9 bases.

The chain links TRBV11-2 to TRBJ2-2, with 7 nucleotides matching TRBD2. V was clipped by 8 bases and J by 6 bases; unmatched bases: 9. Germline V lookup: CDR1 SGHAT, CDR2 FQNNGV. The CDR3 has 14 amino acids. The CDR3 nucleotides are TGTGCCAGCGTCCGCCCCGGGAGGTCCGGGGAGCTGTTTTTT. Translation gives CASVRPGRSGELFF.

The table lists this clonotype with many counts. The rearrangement uses TRBV29-1 and TRBJ2-7; the D is unclear. Germline loops: CDR1 SQVTM, CDR2 ANQGSEA. V lost 1 base, J lost 0 bases, and 4 bases lay in between. The CDR3 is made up of 12 amino acids. CDR3: CSVEGDSYEQYF. In DNA form, the CDR3 reads TGCAGCGTTGAAGGCGACTCCTACGAGCAGTACTTC.

The chain has TRBV4-1 and TRBJ2-2; D is perhaps TRBD1 (5 bases). With 0 bases removed from V and 6 bases from J, the gap between germline ends came to 11 bases. The CDR3 length is 15 residues. Germline-derived CDR1 and CDR2 are MGHRA and YSYEKL. In DNA form, the CDR3 reads TGCGCCAGCAGCCAAGACAGGGCTGATGCCGGGGAGCTGTTTTTT. Its translation: CASSQDRADAGELFF.

This chain uses TRBV6-5 with TRBJ2-7; D is perhaps TRBD1 (6 bases). With 6 bases removed from V and 2 bases from J, the gap between germline ends came to 17 bases. The CDR3 length is 15 residues. CDR1 is MNHEY, CDR2 SVGAGI, per germline. The CDR3 reads CASSWTALLTYEQYF. Here the CDR3 DNA reads TGTGCCAGCAGCTGGACAGCCCTACTAACCTACGAGCAGTACTTC.

V is TRBV21-1 and J is TRBJ1-1. TRBV21-1 is an annotated pseudogene. The length of the CDR3 is 17 residues. The CDR3 sequence: CASSIRKIRRMNTEAFF. The CDR3 bases are TGTGCCAGCAGCATAAGAAAGATTCGCAGAATGAACACTGAAGCTTTCTTT.

This clonotype was seen more than once but under ten times. The gene calls are TRBV28 and TRBJ1-6; the D is unclear. V gave up 2 bases and J gave up 9 bases, with 11 bases separating them. CDR1 and CDR2 (germline): MDHEN, SYDVKM. This CDR3 comprises 14 residues. CDR3 coding DNA: TGTGCCAGCAGTTTAAACGCTGAAAGTTCACCCCTCCACTTT. Amino acid sequence: CASSLNAESSPLHF.

The chain is built from TRBV29-1 and TRBJ1-1; 8 nucleotides agree with TRBD1. This CDR3 is 12 amino acids long. CDR1 and CDR2 (germline): SQVTM, ANQGSEA. J gave up 4 bases and V 6 bases, and 4 bases lay outside the gene matches. The CDR3 region is CSVNDRGTEAFF. The CDR3 coding sequence is TGCAGCGTGAACGACAGGGGCACTGAAGCTTTCTTT.

The chain carries TRBV9 and TRBJ2-1; D assignment may be TRBD1 or TRBD2 (5 bases each). The length of the CDR3 is 16 residues. Per germline, CDR1 SGDLS and CDR2 YYNGEE. The germline V and J ends were trimmed by 2 bases and 5 bases, with 17 bases remaining between them. In DNA form, the CDR3 reads TGTGCCAGCAGCGTCGACTGGGGGATAGGAAACAATGAGCAGTTCTTC. Translating gives CASSVDWGIGNNEQFF.

CDR3 DNA sequence: TGCAGTGCAGAGGGACAGGTAAACACTGAAGCTTTCTTT. Amino acids: CSAEGQVNTEAFF. The chain recombines TRBV20-1 with TRBJ1-1, with 8 bases matching TRBD1. Germline loops: CDR1 DFQATT, CDR2 SNEGSKA (reference sequence). J was trimmed by 2 bases and V by 6 bases; bases with no gene match: 5. The CDR3 runs 13 residues.